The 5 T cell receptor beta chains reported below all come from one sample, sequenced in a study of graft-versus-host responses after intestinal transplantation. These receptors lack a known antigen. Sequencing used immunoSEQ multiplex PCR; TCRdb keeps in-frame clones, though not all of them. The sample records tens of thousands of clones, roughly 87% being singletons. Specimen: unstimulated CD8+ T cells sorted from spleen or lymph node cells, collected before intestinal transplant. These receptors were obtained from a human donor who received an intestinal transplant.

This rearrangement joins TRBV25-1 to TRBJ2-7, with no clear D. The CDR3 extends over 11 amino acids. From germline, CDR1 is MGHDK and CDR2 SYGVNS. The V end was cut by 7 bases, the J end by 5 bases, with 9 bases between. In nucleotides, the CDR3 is TGTGCCAGCACTTGGGCGAACGAGCAGTACTTC. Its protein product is CASTWANEQYF.

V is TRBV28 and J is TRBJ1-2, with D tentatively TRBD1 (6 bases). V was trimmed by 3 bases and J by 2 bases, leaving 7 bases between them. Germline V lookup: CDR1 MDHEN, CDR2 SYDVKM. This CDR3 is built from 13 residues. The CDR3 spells CASSFGQNYGYTF. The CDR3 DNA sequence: TGTGCCAGCAGTTTCGGACAGAACTATGGCTACACCTTC.

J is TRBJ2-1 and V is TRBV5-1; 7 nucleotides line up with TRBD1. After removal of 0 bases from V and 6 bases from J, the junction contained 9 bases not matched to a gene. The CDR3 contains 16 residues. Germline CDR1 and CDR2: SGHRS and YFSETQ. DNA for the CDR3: TGCGCCAGCAGCTTGGCCGACAGGGAATGGCCCAATGAGCAGTTCTTC. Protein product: CASSLADREWPNEQFF.

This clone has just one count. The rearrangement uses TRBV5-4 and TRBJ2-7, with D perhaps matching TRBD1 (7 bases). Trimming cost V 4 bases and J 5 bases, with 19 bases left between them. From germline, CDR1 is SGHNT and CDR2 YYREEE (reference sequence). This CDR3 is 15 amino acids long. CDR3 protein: CASSPPGRGADEQYF. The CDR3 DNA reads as TGTGCCAGCAGCCCCCCCGGCAGGGGGGCTGACGAGCAGTACTTC.

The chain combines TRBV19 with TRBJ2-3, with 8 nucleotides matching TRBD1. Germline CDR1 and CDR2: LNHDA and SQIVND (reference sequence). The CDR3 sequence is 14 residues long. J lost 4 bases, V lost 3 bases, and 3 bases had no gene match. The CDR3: CASSISGGPDTQYF. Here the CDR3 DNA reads TGTGCCAGTAGTATTTCAGGGGGCCCAGATACGCAGTATTTT.